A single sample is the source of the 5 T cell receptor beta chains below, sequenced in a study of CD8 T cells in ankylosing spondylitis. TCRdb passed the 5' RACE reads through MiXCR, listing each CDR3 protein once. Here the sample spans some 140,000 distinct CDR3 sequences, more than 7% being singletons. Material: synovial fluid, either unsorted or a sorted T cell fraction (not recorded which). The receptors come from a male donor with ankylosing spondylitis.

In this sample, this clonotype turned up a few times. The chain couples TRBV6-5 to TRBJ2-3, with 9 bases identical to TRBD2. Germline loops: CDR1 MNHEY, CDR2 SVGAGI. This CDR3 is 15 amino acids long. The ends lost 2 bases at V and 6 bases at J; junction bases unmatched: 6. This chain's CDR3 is CASSYQAGGLDTQYF. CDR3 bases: TGTGCCAGCAGTTACCAAGCGGGGGGCCTGGATACGCAGTATTTT.

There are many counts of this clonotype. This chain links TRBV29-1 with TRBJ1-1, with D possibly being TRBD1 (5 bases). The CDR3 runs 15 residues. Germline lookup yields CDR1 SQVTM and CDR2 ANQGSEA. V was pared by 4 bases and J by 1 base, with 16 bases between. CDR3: CSVGRELLANTEAFF. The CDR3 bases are TGCAGCGTTGGCAGGGAGCTATTGGCGAACACTGAAGCTTTCTTT.

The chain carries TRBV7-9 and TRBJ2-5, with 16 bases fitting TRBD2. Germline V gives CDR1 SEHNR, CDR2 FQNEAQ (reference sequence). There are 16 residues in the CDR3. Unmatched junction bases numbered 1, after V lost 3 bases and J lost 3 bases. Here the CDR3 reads CASSLGTSGREETQYF. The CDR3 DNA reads TGTGCCAGCAGCTTGGGGACTAGCGGGAGGGAAGAGACCCAGTACTTC. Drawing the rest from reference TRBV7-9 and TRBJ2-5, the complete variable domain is DTGVSQNPRHKITKRGQNVTFRCDPISEHNRLYWYRQTLGQGPEFLTYFQNEAQLEKSRLLSDRFSAERPKGSFSTLEIQRTEQGDSAMYLCASSLGTSGREETQYFGPGTRLLVL.

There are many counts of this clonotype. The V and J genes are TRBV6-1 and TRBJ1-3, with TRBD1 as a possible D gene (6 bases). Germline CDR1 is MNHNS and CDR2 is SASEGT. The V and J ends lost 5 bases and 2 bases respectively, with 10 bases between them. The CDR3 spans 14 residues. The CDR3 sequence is CASSRGGTGNTIYF. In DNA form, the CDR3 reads TGTGCCAGCAGTCGAGGGGGTACTGGAAACACCATATATTTT.

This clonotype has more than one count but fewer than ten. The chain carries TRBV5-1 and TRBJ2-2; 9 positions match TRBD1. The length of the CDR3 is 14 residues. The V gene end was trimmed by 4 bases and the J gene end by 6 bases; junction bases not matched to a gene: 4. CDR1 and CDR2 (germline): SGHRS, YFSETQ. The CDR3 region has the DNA TGCGCCAGCAGCGCCGGGACAGGGTCCGGGGAGCTGTTTTTT. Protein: CASSAGTGSGELFF.